This T cell receptor (beta chain) emerged from a study of post-analysis software for immune sequencing data. Study-level background: Courses of disease covered relapsing-remitting, secondary progressive and progressive-relapsing multiple sclerosis. General study results and limits: Included in a set of about 5 TRBV segments more frequent in patients than controls were TRBV5-6, TRBV5-1 and TRBV20-1. Normalized Chao1 diversity in multiple sclerosis patients fell significantly below that of controls.

Unique molecular identifiers were built into the TCR beta cDNA libraries. Out of roughly 0.85 to 10 million T cells, 450,000 to 600,000 cDNA molecules were generated. MiXCR, applied by TCRdb to the PCR reads, yields one record per CDR3 protein. Here the sample spans around 400,000 distinct CDR3 sequences, 39% being singletons. Trimming cost V 3 bases and J 4 bases; bases outside gene matches: 13. The CDR3 is made up of 17 amino acids. Germline CDR1 SQVTM, CDR2 ANQGSEA. This clonotype has more than one count but fewer than ten. The target antigen is unknown. Sequencing input: blood. The receptor comes from a girl aged 2 to 9 with multiple sclerosis. V usage is TRBV29-1 and J usage is TRBJ2-1, with 9 bases fitting TRBD2. DNA of the CDR3: TGCAGCGTTGAGCTGGGGCTAGCGGGGACGATTTACAATGAGCAGTTCTTC. The encoded protein is CSVELGLAGTIYNEQFF.